These 23 T cell receptor beta chains came from one sample sequenced in a study of blood T cell repertoires in COVID-19. Method: immunoSEQ multiplex PCR; TCRdb's copy keeps in-frame clones and lacks some. The table includes some 460,000 clones, 87% detected once. The sequencing input was PBMCs or T cells enriched from blood (not recorded which). These receptors were collected from a woman between 18 and 30 years old who had recovered from COVID-19.

The rearrangement links TRBV2 to TRBJ2-2; D may be TRBD1 (6 bases). The CDR3 runs to 14 residues. CDR1 and CDR2 (germline): SNHLY, FYNNEI. V shed 6 bases and J shed 3 bases, with 11 bases lying between them. The CDR3 region is CASSLRTDTGELFF. The CDR3, as DNA: TGTGCCAGCAGCCTCCGGACAGACACCGGGGAGCTGTTTTTT.

This clone was found once. The rearrangement joins TRBV4-1 to TRBJ2-5; 7 bases map to TRBD1. After removal of 1 base from V and 3 bases from J, the junction contained 5 bases not matched to a gene. The CDR3 consists of 15 residues. The germline CDR1 and CDR2 sequences are MGHRA and YSYEKL. The CDR3: CASSQAQDREETQYF. The CDR3, as DNA: TGCGCCAGCAGCCAAGCACAAGACAGGGAAGAGACCCAGTACTTC.

The genes are TRBV7-9 and TRBJ1-2; D not certain. Trimming shortened V by 2 bases and J by 0 bases, and 10 bases separated the two germline ends. The germline V gene has CDR1 SEHNR and CDR2 FQNEAQ (reference sequence). The CDR3 has 15 residues. CDR3 in amino acids: CASSLLGSPNYGYTF. The CDR3 DNA follows: TGTGCCAGCAGCTTATTGGGCAGCCCTAACTATGGCTACACCTTC.

The chain uses TRBV30 and TRBJ2-7; TRBD1 agrees at 8 bases. V lost 1 base, J lost 2 bases, and 4 bases stayed unmatched. The CDR3 sequence is 14 residues long. The germline V gene has CDR1 GTSNPN and CDR2 SVGIG (reference sequence). CDR3 protein: CAWSETGVTYEQYF. The CDR3 DNA reads as TGTGCCTGGAGTGAGACAGGGGTTACCTACGAGCAGTACTTC.

For this clone: Other nucleotide sequences from this sample produce the same CDR3. The chain combines TRBV5-1 with TRBJ2-5, with D tentatively TRBD2 (5 bases). The CDR3 runs 11 residues. Trimming cost V 5 bases and J 5 bases, with 7 bases left between them. CDR1 and CDR2 (germline): SGHRS, YFSETQ. Here the CDR3 reads CASSPGETQYF. The CDR3 DNA follows: TGCGCCAGCAGTCCGGGGGAGACCCAGTACTTC.

The V and J genes are TRBV5-1 and TRBJ2-1, with D uncertain. Germline CDR1 SGHRS, CDR2 YFSETQ. CDR3 length: 13 amino acids. V gave up 4 bases and J gave up 0 bases, with 5 bases separating them. The CDR3 here is CASSASSYNEQFF. In DNA form, the CDR3 reads TGCGCCAGCAGCGCGAGCTCCTACAATGAGCAGTTCTTC.

V usage is TRBV7-9 and J usage is TRBJ2-7, with unresolved D. The CDR3 totals 14 residues. Germline CDR1 is SEHNR and CDR2 is FQNEAQ (reference sequence). Trimming cost V 3 bases and J 0 bases, with 9 bases left between them. In nucleotides, the CDR3 is TGTGCCAGCAGCTTTAGCCGGAGCTCCTACGAGCAGTACTTC. Translated, it gives CASSFSRSSYEQYF.

The chain joins TRBV5-1 to TRBJ2-2; 8 bases match TRBD1. V shed 2 bases, J shed 7 bases, and the junction held 10 bases outside the gene matches. Germline loops: CDR1 SGHRS, CDR2 YFSETQ. The CDR3 is 16 amino acids. This CDR3 reads CASSFGQGLRIGELFF. The CDR3 DNA reads TGCGCCAGCAGCTTTGGACAGGGTTTACGGATCGGGGAGCTGTTTTTT.

The V and J genes are TRBV3-1 (or the pseudogene TRBV3-2) and TRBJ2-1; D unclear. V was shortened by 1 base and J by 7 bases, with 11 bases between the two germline ends. The germline CDR1 and CDR2 sequences are LGHDT and YNNKEL (reference sequence). The CDR3 has 14 residues. The CDR3 DNA follows: TGTGCCAGCAGCCAAGCTACCGGGTGGAATGAGCAGTTCTTC. This translates into CASSQATGWNEQFF.

The chain couples TRBV5-1 to TRBJ2-7, with 9 bases aligning to TRBD1. The CDR3 totals 15 residues. After removal of 4 bases from V and 2 bases from J, the junction contained 7 bases not matched to a gene. Per the germline V gene, CDR1 is SGHRS and CDR2 is YFSETQ. CDR3 in DNA: TGCGCCAGCAGCCCGACAGGGGGACCCACCTACGAGCAGTACTTC. Encoded protein: CASSPTGGPTYEQYF. Variable domain in full (rest from reference TRBV5-1 and TRBJ2-7): KAGVTQTPRYLIKTRGQQVTLSCSPISGHRSVSWYQQTPGQGLQFLFEYFSETQRNKGNFPGRFSGRQFSNSRSEMNVSTLELGDSALYLCASSPTGGPTYEQYFGPGTRLTVT.

V usage is TRBV5-5 and J usage is TRBJ1-1; D gene ambiguous. The V and J ends lost 2 bases and 5 bases respectively, with 10 bases between them. The CDR3 has 13 residues. Germline CDR1 reads SGHKS; CDR2 reads YYEKEE (reference sequence). CDR3 in amino acids: CASSLPSLTEAFF. DNA for the CDR3: TGTGCCAGCAGCTTACCCTCACTGACTGAAGCTTTCTTT.

This CDR3 is CAISESGTSVADTQYF. The DNA of the CDR3 is TGTGCCATCAGTGAATCCGGGACTAGCGTGGCAGATACGCAGTATTTT. The chain is built from TRBV10-3 and TRBJ2-3; 10 bases agree with TRBD2. The CDR3 has 16 amino acids. CDR1 and CDR2 from the germline V gene are ENHRY and SYGVKD. V was pared by 3 bases and J by 4 bases, with 7 bases of the junction left unmatched.

CDR3 residues: CASSLGQQSSYEQYF. DNA for the CDR3: TGTGCCAGCAGCTTGGGACAACAGTCCTCCTACGAGCAGTACTTC. V gene TRBV5-4 combines with J gene TRBJ2-7; D is unclear. The CDR3 is 15 residues long. The germline gives CDR1 SGHNT, CDR2 YYREEE (reference sequence). V lost 0 bases, J lost 0 bases, and 10 bases lay in between.

Concerning this clone itself: Within the sample, other DNA sequences also encode this same CDR3. This sequence joins TRBV5-1 and TRBJ1-2; TRBD1 is a possible D gene (5 bases). V lost 2 bases and J 4 bases, leaving 9 bases between the germline ends. This CDR3 has 13 amino acids. Per germline, CDR1 SGHRS and CDR2 YFSETQ. The CDR3: CASSLSTGYGYTF. DNA for the CDR3: TGCGCCAGCAGCTTAAGTACAGGCTATGGCTACACCTTC.

V and J are TRBV6-1 and TRBJ1-2; D unclear. The CDR3 runs to 14 residues. With 1 base removed from V and 1 base from J, the gap between germline ends came to 7 bases. CDR1 is MNHNS and CDR2 is SASEGT in the germline V gene. The CDR3 DNA reads TGTGCCAGCAGTGAAGGAAACGGTAACTATGGCTACACCTTC. It is translated as CASSEGNGNYGYTF.

The chain recombines TRBV18 with TRBJ1-6, with TRBD1 identical over 8 bases. V gave up 4 bases and J gave up 9 bases; unmatched junction bases: 14. The germline gives CDR1 KGHSH, CDR2 LQKENI. The CDR3 is 17 amino acids. CDR3 in amino acids: CASSREQRTGSSSPLHF. The CDR3, as DNA: TGTGCCAGCTCACGGGAACAACGGACAGGGAGCAGTTCACCCCTCCACTTT. Based on the CDR3 plus reference TRBV18 and TRBJ1-6, the full variable domain is NAGVMQNPRHLVRRRGQEARLRCSPMKGHSHVYWYRQLPEEGLKFMVYLQKENIIDESGMPKERFSAEFPKEGPSILRIQQVVRGDSAAYFCASSREQRTGSSSPLHFGNGTRLTVT.

The rearrangement links TRBV3-1 (or the pseudogene TRBV3-2) to TRBJ2-5, with TRBD2 matching 12 bases. Germline V lookup: CDR1 LGHDT, CDR2 YNNKEL (reference sequence). This CDR3 comprises 20 residues. The V and J ends lost 0 bases and 0 bases, in that order; junction bases with no gene match: 11. The DNA for the CDR3 is TGTGCCAGCAGCCAAGATGGAGCACTAGCGGGGGGTATTAACCAAGAGACCCAGTACTTC. Translation: CASSQDGALAGGINQETQYF.

This clone was picked up a small number of times. The chain carries TRBV11-2 and TRBJ1-1; D may be TRBD1 (5 bases). Trimming removed 3 bases at V and 4 bases at J, with 9 bases between. Germline CDR1 reads SGHAT; CDR2 reads FQNNGV. This CDR3 spans 13 amino acids. CDR3 DNA: TGTGCCAGCAGCTTTGGGGGGACCACTGAAGCTTTCTTT. Amino acids: CASSFGGTTEAFF.

V is TRBV7-8 and J is TRBJ1-5, with a tentative D call TRBD1 (5 bases). V was trimmed by 6 bases and J by 3 bases, leaving 15 bases between them. The germline V gene has CDR1 SGHVS and CDR2 FQNEAQ. CDR3 length: 15 residues. The DNA for the CDR3 is TGTGCCAGCAGTTCCGACGGGGACTTCAATCAGCCCCAGCATTTT. Translating gives CASSSDGDFNQPQHF.

The chain has TRBV27 and TRBJ1-1; D remains ambiguous. The V gene lost 7 bases and the J gene lost 0 bases, with 9 bases spanning the gap. CDR1 and CDR2 (germline): MNHEY, SMNVEV (reference sequence). The CDR3 totals 13 residues. This CDR3 reads CASIGVMNTEAFF. In nucleotides, the CDR3 is TGTGCCAGCATCGGGGTGATGAACACTGAAGCTTTCTTT.

CDR3 nucleotide sequence: TGCGCCAGCGGAGGGACAGCGGGCTATGGCTACACCTTC. Translating gives CASGGTAGYGYTF. The rearrangement joins TRBV5-1 to TRBJ1-2, with TRBD1 matching over 7 bases. The CDR3 loop spans 13 amino acids. Germline lookup yields CDR1 SGHRS and CDR2 YFSETQ. The trim removed 7 bases at V and 4 bases at J, leaving 7 bases unmatched.

The chain uses TRBV7-9 and TRBJ1-3, with D unresolved. V lost 5 bases and J 0 bases, leaving 17 bases between the germline ends. Germline V gene sequence: CDR1 SEHNR, CDR2 FQNEAQ (reference sequence). CDR3 size: 17 residues. For the CDR3, the DNA is TGTGCCAGCAGCCCGCCGCGCGGGCGTTACTCTGGAAACACCATATATTTT. It specifies CASSPPRGRYSGNTIYF.

The J gene is TRBJ1-4, the V gene TRBV19; TRBD1 matches 8 bases. The germline CDR1 and CDR2 sequences are LNHDA and SQIVND (reference sequence). After removal of 3 bases from V and 7 bases from J, the junction contained 7 bases not matched to a gene. The CDR3 runs 15 residues. CDR3 amino acids: CASSMVAGGGEKLFF. CDR3 nucleotides: TGTGCCAGTAGTATGGTCGCAGGGGGCGGTGAAAAACTGTTTTTT.